A selection of T cell receptor beta chains follows, all from one sample in a study of blood T cell repertoires in COVID-19. TCRdb's table, derived via immunoSEQ multiplex PCR, lists solely in-frame clones and lacks some. The sample consists of 150,000 to 200,000 clones, around three quarters of them appearing once. Sequencing used peripheral blood. The origin of the receptors is a man aged 60 to 69 with active or convalescent COVID-19. The CDR3 runs from the conserved cysteine through the conserved F or W. The order of the fields is CDR3 length, D gene, J gene, V gene, clone size, CDR3 protein, CDR3 DNA. The D gene is left open where the match is weak. The listing skips clone size in some rows; elsewhere it reads once, few, many or a size class.

len: 16
d_gene: TRBD1
j_gene: TRBJ2-1
v_gene: TRBV5-1
abundance: .
CDR3aa: CASSLGGTGGPAEQFF
CDR3nt: TGCGCCAGCAGCTTGGGAGGGACAGGGGGACCCGCGGAGCAGTTCTTC

len: 14
d_gene: TRBD1
j_gene: TRBJ2-3
v_gene: TRBV9
abundance: .
CDR3aa: CASAQDRSTDTQYF
CDR3nt: TGTGCCAGCGCCCAGGACAGGAGCACAGATACGCAGTATTTT

len: 15
d_gene: .
j_gene: TRBJ2-7
v_gene: TRBV4-1
abundance: .
CDR3aa: CASSQDSLGGYEQYF
CDR3nt: TGCGCCAGCAGCCAAGATTCACTAGGGGGTTACGAGCAGTACTTC

len: 14
d_gene: .
j_gene: TRBJ2-7
v_gene: TRBV4-2
abundance: few
CDR3aa: CASSGNRPLVEQYF
CDR3nt: TGTGCCAGCAGCGGGAACAGGCCGCTGGTGGAGCAGTACTTC

len: 14
d_gene: .
j_gene: TRBJ1-1
v_gene: TRBV5-1
abundance: .
CDR3aa: CASMPGLRDTEAFF
CDR3nt: TGCGCCAGCATGCCGGGACTGAGGGACACTGAAGCTTTCTTT

len: 12
d_gene: .
j_gene: TRBJ2-4
v_gene: TRBV2
abundance: .
CDR3aa: CAVILAKNIQYF
CDR3nt: TGTGCCGTCATTTTAGCCAAAAACATTCAGTACTTC

len: 15
d_gene: TRBD2
j_gene: TRBJ2-7
v_gene: TRBV27
abundance: .
CDR3aa: CASSLLAGDSYEQYF
CDR3nt: TGTGCCAGCAGTTTATTGGCGGGAGACTCCTACGAGCAGTACTTC

len: 16
d_gene: TRBD2
j_gene: TRBJ2-1
v_gene: TRBV4-3
abundance: .
CDR3aa: CASSRAGTSGNNEQFF
CDR3nt: TGCGCCAGCAGCCGAGCCGGGACTAGCGGAAACAATGAGCAGTTCTTC

len: 15
d_gene: .
j_gene: TRBJ2-7
v_gene: TRBV5-5
abundance: .
CDR3aa: CASSLVGQGLDEQYF
CDR3nt: TGTGCCAGCAGCTTGGTCGGGCAGGGGCTTGACGAGCAGTACTTC

len: 16
d_gene: TRBD1
j_gene: TRBJ2-6
v_gene: TRBV7-9
abundance: .
CDR3aa: CASSKVTGFGANVLTF
CDR3nt: TGTGCCAGCAGCAAAGTGACAGGGTTCGGGGCCAACGTCCTGACTTTC